These 27 T cell receptor beta chains originate from one sample sequenced in a study of blood T cell repertoires in COVID-19. Clones were read by immunoSEQ multiplex PCR, and TCRdb kept only the in-frame ones, dropping some. The sample carries under 250,000 clones, approximately 88% recorded once. The sample taken for sequencing was PBMCs or T cells enriched from blood (not recorded which). These receptors originate from a woman between 40 and 55 years old who had been exposed to COVID-19.

The chain is built from TRBV7-9 and TRBJ2-6, with TRBD2 identical over 7 bases. The V gene end was trimmed by 5 bases and the J gene end by 0 bases; junction bases not matched to a gene: 4. The germline gives CDR1 SEHNR, CDR2 FQNEAQ (reference sequence). This CDR3 spans 16 amino acids. The CDR3: CASSVTGGSGANVLTF. CDR3 nucleotides: TGTGCCAGCAGCGTTACGGGGGGCTCTGGGGCCAACGTCCTGACTTTC.

There are a few counts of this clone. Its ends do not fully match the called genes, so a read error is possible. This sequence joins TRBV6-4 and TRBJ1-3; possible D gene TRBD1, 6 bases. Germline V CDR1 and CDR2: MRHNA, SNTAGT. The CDR3 is made up of 18 amino acids. The CDR3 sequence is CASSARDRREFRGSTIYF. CDR3 in DNA: TGTGCCAGCAGTGCAAGAGACAGGCGTGAATTTCGGGGAAGCACCATATATTTT.

This clone was picked up one time. This chain's CDR3 is CASSPPYRHYGYTF. CDR3 DNA: TGTGCCAGCAGTCCCCCTTACAGGCACTATGGCTACACCTTC. The chain recombines TRBV6-5 with TRBJ1-2, with a tentative D call TRBD1 (5 bases). CDR3 size: 14 residues. Germline CDR1 reads MNHEY; CDR2 reads SVGAGI. V lost 5 bases and J lost 3, with 13 bases in between.

The chain couples TRBV4-1 to TRBJ1-5, with D tentatively TRBD1 (5 bases). The CDR3 loop spans 15 amino acids. The germline V gene has CDR1 MGHRA and CDR2 YSYEKL. Trimming shortened V by 3 bases and J by 7 bases, and 16 bases separated the two germline ends. CDR3 loop: CASSQKGAPGQPQHF. CDR3 in DNA: TGCGCCAGCAGCCAGAAAGGGGCACCCGGCCAGCCCCAGCATTTT.

The chain joins TRBV7-9 to TRBJ1-2; 9 bases agree with TRBD1. Germline V CDR1 and CDR2: SEHNR, FQNEAQ (reference sequence). The CDR3 loop spans 15 amino acids. V lost 5 bases and J lost 5; bases outside the gene matches: 9. The CDR3: CASSHVSGTGYGYTF. Here the CDR3 DNA reads TGTGCCAGCAGCCACGTTTCGGGGACAGGGTATGGCTACACCTTC.

The rearrangement joins TRBV3-1 (or the pseudogene TRBV3-2) to TRBJ2-5, with 12 bases identical to TRBD2. In germline, CDR1 is LGHDT, CDR2 YNNKEL (reference sequence). V dropped 0 bases and J dropped 6; count of bases not matched to a gene: 5. CDR3 length: 16 residues. Here the CDR3 reads CASSQDFTSGGKTQYF. The CDR3 region has the DNA TGTGCCAGCAGCCAAGATTTCACTAGCGGGGGGAAGACCCAGTACTTC.

The chain has TRBV2 and TRBJ1-3; D uncertain. This CDR3 has 15 residues. Germline-derived CDR1 and CDR2 are SNHLY and FYNNEI. Between the trimmed V and J ends, which lost 3 bases and 2 bases, there was a span of 11 bases. The CDR3 bases are TGTGCCAGCAGTGACATTGGTGGCCCTGGAAACACCATATATTTT. This sequence encodes CASSDIGGPGNTIYF.

This clone was picked up one time. V usage is TRBV2 and J usage is TRBJ2-1; 12 bases are a match to TRBD2. V gave up 4 bases and J gave up 7 bases; unmatched junction bases: 8. Germline CDR1 and CDR2: SNHLY and FYNNEI. This CDR3 is built from 16 residues. This CDR3 is CASSGPLAGGPNEQFF. The DNA of the CDR3 is TGTGCCAGCAGTGGACCGCTAGCGGGAGGGCCAAATGAGCAGTTCTTC.

The chain has TRBV6-5 and TRBJ1-3, with TRBD1 identical over 8 bases. The length of the CDR3 is 13 residues. Germline V gene lookup returns CDR1 MNHEY and CDR2 SVGAGI. Trimming at V came to 6 bases and at J to 2 bases, leaving 0 bases not matched to a gene. This CDR3 is CASRTGAGNTIYF. The DNA of the CDR3 is TGTGCCAGCAGGACAGGGGCTGGAAACACCATATATTTT.

The chain is built from TRBV5-1 and TRBJ1-6; 7 nucleotides line up with TRBD1. Germline lookup yields CDR1 SGHRS and CDR2 YFSETQ. The CDR3 runs 14 residues. With 4 bases clipped from V and 7 bases from J, the junction kept 5 bases outside the gene matches. CDR3 sequence: CASSIDRENSPLHF. In nucleotides, the CDR3 is TGCGCCAGCAGCATTGACAGGGAGAATTCACCCCTCCACTTT.

The rearrangement links TRBV2 to TRBJ1-5; D unresolved. Trimming left V 6 bases short and J 4 bases short, with 7 bases between. The germline CDR1 and CDR2 sequences are SNHLY and FYNNEI. The CDR3 extends over 12 amino acids. CDR3: CASSYSNQPQHF. The CDR3 bases are TGTGCCAGCAGCTATTCTAATCAGCCCCAGCATTTT.

J is TRBJ2-3 and V is TRBV5-4, with D perhaps TRBD1 (5 bases). Trimming cost V 1 base and J 0 bases, with 9 bases left between them. The CDR3 totals 15 residues. The V gene's germline CDR1 is SGHNT and CDR2 YYREEE (reference sequence). Written as DNA, the CDR3 is TGTGCCAGCAGCTTGTTCAGGGATAGCACAGATACGCAGTATTTT. Translating gives CASSLFRDSTDTQYF. Complete variable domain (other parts from reference TRBV5-4 and TRBJ2-3): ETGVTQSPTHLIKTRGQQVTLRCSSQSGHNTVSWYQQALGQGPQFIFQYYREEENGRGNFPPRFSGLQFPNYSSELNVNALELDDSALYLCASSLFRDSTDTQYFGPGTRLTVL.

This clone was seen once. This sequence joins TRBV7-9 and TRBJ1-4; D unresolved. Trimming stripped 1 base from V and 8 bases from J, with 17 bases between. The germline gives CDR1 SEHNR, CDR2 FQNEAQ (reference sequence). The CDR3 extends over 16 amino acids. In DNA form, the CDR3 reads TGTGCCAGCAGCTTAGTTTTCGGTTCTTCCCGAGAAAAACTGTTTTTT. Its translation is CASSLVFGSSREKLFF.

This chain links TRBV4-3 with TRBJ1-6, with 8 positions matching TRBD1. The germline V gene has CDR1 LGHNA and CDR2 YSLEER. With V trimmed by 3 bases and J by 10 bases, 5 bases remained unmatched. This CDR3 is 14 amino acids long. Written as DNA, the CDR3 is TGCGCCAGCAGCCAGGGACAGGAAGGATCACCCCTCCACTTT. Its translation is CASSQGQEGSPLHF.

The V and J genes are TRBV3-1 (or the pseudogene TRBV3-2) and TRBJ2-1; weak D call: TRBD1 (6 bases). This CDR3 spans 12 amino acids. The germline CDR1 and CDR2 sequences are LGHDT and YNNKEL (reference sequence). V was clipped by 4 bases and J by 8 bases, with 9 bases between them. The CDR3 nucleotides are TGTGCCAGCAGCCCAGGGGCCCATGAGCAGTTCTTC. Translated, it gives CASSPGAHEQFF.

Notes on this clone: The sample has other DNA sequences that encode this CDR3 too. The CDR3 spells CASSLSGSSYNEQFF. DNA for the CDR3: TGTGCCAGCAGCTTAAGCGGAAGCTCCTACAATGAGCAGTTCTTC. This chain connects TRBV7-3 to TRBJ2-1; D remains ambiguous. Germline values: CDR1 SGHTA, CDR2 FQGTGA. V was cut by 1 base and J by 0 bases, with 7 bases left in between. This CDR3 is 15 amino acids long. Drawing the rest from reference TRBV7-3 and TRBJ2-1, the complete variable domain is GAGVSQTPSNKVTEKGKYVELRCDPISGHTALYWYRQSLGQGPEFLIYFQGTGAADDSGLPNDRFFAVRPEGSVSTLKIQRTERGDSAVYLCASSLSGSSYNEQFFGPGTRLTVL.

In its sample, this clone was seen a few times. The chain links TRBV7-9 to TRBJ1-5, with unresolved D. The CDR3 is 12 residues long. The V gene's germline CDR1 is SEHNR and CDR2 FQNEAQ (reference sequence). Trimming shortened V by 2 bases and J by 6 bases, and 5 bases separated the two germline ends. CDR3 nucleotides: TGTGCCAGCAGCTTATTGAGTCAGCCCCAGCATTTT. Translated, it gives CASSLLSQPQHF.

V usage is TRBV4-3 and J usage is TRBJ1-1, with unresolved D. This CDR3 is 16 amino acids long. CDR1 is LGHNA, CDR2 YSLEER, per germline. V lost 1 base and J 10 bases, leaving 22 bases between the germline ends. The CDR3 DNA follows: TGCGCCAGCAGCCAAGCCTCGGCAGGAGGTTCAAAGTCAGCTTTCTTT. Amino acids: CASSQASAGGSKSAFF.

This chain joins TRBV28 and TRBJ2-5, with TRBD1 matching over 11 bases. This CDR3 has 15 residues. Germline V gene sequence: CDR1 MDHEN, CDR2 SYDVKM. V lost 5 bases and J lost 2; bases outside the gene matches: 4. Here the CDR3 reads CASSPGTGGQETQYF. CDR3 nucleotide sequence: TGTGCCAGCAGTCCCGGGACAGGGGGTCAAGAGACCCAGTACTTC. The whole variable domain, filled in from reference TRBV28 and TRBJ2-5, reads DVKVTQSSRYLVKRTGEKVFLECVQDMDHENMFWYRQDPGLGLRLIYFSYDVKMKEKGDIPEGYSVSREKKERFSLILESASTNQTSMYLCASSPGTGGQETQYFGPGTRLLVL.

The rearrangement joins TRBV6-6 to TRBJ1-1; TRBD1 is a possible D gene (6 bases). Trimming left V 6 bases short and J 5 bases short, with 13 bases between. The CDR3 runs 13 residues. Germline V gene sequence: CDR1 MNHNY, CDR2 SVGAGI (reference sequence). CDR3 sequence (DNA): TGTGCCAGCAGACAGGACAGAGGGACTGAAGCTTTCTTT. Translated, it gives CASRQDRGTEAFF.

The chain couples TRBV29-1 to TRBJ1-1; D not certain. This CDR3 is 12 amino acids long. Germline V gene sequence: CDR1 SQVTM, CDR2 ANQGSEA. The ends were cut back, 0 bases at V and 5 bases at J, with 7 bases in the middle. The CDR3 DNA follows: TGCAGCGTTGAAGATTTTCAAACTGAAGCTTTCTTT. It is translated as CSVEDFQTEAFF.

Only one count was recorded for this clone. V gene TRBV11-2 combines with J gene TRBJ2-7, with 11 bases lining up with TRBD2. Unmatched junction bases numbered 11, after V lost 7 bases and J lost 0 bases. The CDR3 extends over 17 amino acids. Germline V gene data show CDR1 as SGHAT and CDR2 as FQNNGV. In DNA form, the CDR3 reads TGTGCCAGCAACCTAGAACTAGCGGGGGCCAGCTCCTACGAGCAGTACTTC. Its translation is CASNLELAGASSYEQYF.

V usage is TRBV11-3 and J usage is TRBJ2-5; D may be TRBD2 (6 bases). Germline V CDR1 and CDR2: SGHNT, YENEEA. This CDR3 has 16 residues. Trimming pared 6 bases from V and 1 base from J, leaving 18 bases between. The CDR3 protein is CASSFLFAGGQETQYF. For the CDR3, the DNA is TGTGCCAGCAGTTTTCTATTCGCCGGGGGCCAAGAGACCCAGTACTTC.

The V call is TRBV11-2, the J call TRBJ2-7, with 9 bases lining up with TRBD2. The CDR3 has 16 amino acids. J gave up 4 bases and V 1 base, and 8 bases lay outside the gene matches. Per the germline V gene, CDR1 is SGHAT and CDR2 is FQNNGV. CDR3 nucleotides: TGTGCCAGCAGCTTAGGGACTGTAGCGGGGGTATACGAGCAGTACTTC. This codes for CASSLGTVAGVYEQYF.

The chain links TRBV7-8 to TRBJ2-7, with TRBD2 as a possible D gene (6 bases). Germline V gene data show CDR1 as SGHVS and CDR2 as FQNEAQ. Deletions cut 7 bases from V and 4 bases from J, with 17 bases between. This CDR3 comprises 14 residues. CDR3 sequence: CASTPLGGTYEQYV. DNA for the CDR3: TGTGCCAGCACCCCCTTAGGCGGGACGTACGAGCAGTACGTC.

The chain carries TRBV2 and TRBJ1-5; a possible D gene is TRBD1 (6 bases). The CDR3 contains 13 residues. Trimming pared 6 bases from V and 7 bases from J, leaving 13 bases between. CDR1 is SNHLY, CDR2 FYNNEI, per germline. DNA for the CDR3: TGTGCCAGCAGCGCAGGGGAAGGGCAGCCCCAGCATTTT. Protein: CASSAGEGQPQHF.

CDR3 residues: CASSLFGTAEETQYF. DNA for the CDR3: TGTGCCAGCAGTTTATTCGGGACAGCTGAAGAGACCCAGTACTTC. The V call is TRBV28, the J call TRBJ2-5; 7 bases line up with TRBD1. In germline, CDR1 is MDHEN, CDR2 SYDVKM. The CDR3 spans 15 residues. Trimming removed 1 base from V and 3 bases from J; junction bases left unmatched: 5.